This T cell receptor (beta chain) was recorded in a study of blood T cell repertoires in COVID-19. Generated by immunoSEQ multiplex PCR, the TCRdb table keeps only in-frame clones and is missing some. The sample yields fewer than 400,000 clones, about nine tenths seen once. The receptor's source is a woman under 30 who had recovered from COVID-19. Sample: PBMCs or T cells enriched from blood (not recorded which).

This CDR3 is CASSTLTSNYGYTF. The CDR3 nucleotides are TGTGCCAGCAGCACACTGACATCTAACTATGGCTACACCTTC. The gene calls are TRBV9 and TRBJ1-2, with D uncertain. Germline CDR1 SGDLS, CDR2 YYNGEE. V was cut by 4 bases and J by 0 bases, with 10 bases left in between. The CDR3 runs 14 residues.